The rows below give T cell receptor beta chains drawn from one sample of a study of blood T cell repertoires in COVID-19. Sequenced by immunoSEQ multiplex PCR; TCRdb stores in-frame clones only, minus some. The sample holds fewer than 600,000 clones, over 75% seen once. Sequences were obtained from PBMCs or T cells enriched from blood (not recorded which). Source of these receptors: a middle-aged woman who had recovered from COVID-19. Both conserved end residues are part of each CDR3. The D gene is left open where the match is weak. Part of the rows lack a size; the others show once, few, many or a class for expanded clones.

v_gene,d_gene,abundance,j_gene,CDR3aa,CDR3nt
TRBV9,TRBD2,.,TRBJ2-1,CASSVGGRSYNEQFF,TGTGCCAGCAGCGTAGGCGGGAGGTCCTACAATGAGCAGTTCTTC
TRBV30,.,.,TRBJ1-5,CAWSVGGGYSNQPQHF,TGTGCCTGGAGTGTTGGTGGGGGGTATAGCAATCAGCCCCAGCATTTT
TRBV10-1,.,.,TRBJ1-1,CARRQDHVAFF,TGCGCCAGGCGACAGGATCACGTGGCTTTCTTT
TRBV6-5,.,.,TRBJ1-1,CASGLTGTEAFF,TGTGCCAGCGGATTGACGGGCACTGAAGCTTTCTTT
TRBV18,TRBD1,once,TRBJ1-2,CASSPGGSDYGYTF,TGTGCCAGCTCCCCAGGGGGGTCGGACTATGGCTACACCTTC
TRBV27,.,.,TRBJ1-6,CASRLYRSSYNSPLHF,TGTGCCAGCAGACTGTACAGGAGCTCCTATAATTCACCCCTCCACTTT
TRBV19,.,.,TRBJ1-5,CASSSGWGGQQPQHF,TGTGCCAGTAGCTCGGGGTGGGGGGGCCAGCAGCCCCAGCATTTT
TRBV19,.,.,TRBJ1-2,CASMRELNHGYTF,TGTGCCAGTATGAGAGAACTCAACCATGGCTACACCTTC
TRBV11-3,TRBD1,.,TRBJ2-5,CASSLARDRPETQYF,TGTGCCAGCAGCTTAGCCCGGGACAGGCCGGAGACCCAGTACTTC
TRBV25-1,.,few,TRBJ2-3,CASSEFRTVSTDTQYF,TGTGCCAGCAGTGAATTTAGGACAGTAAGCACAGATACGCAGTATTTT
TRBV11-3,TRBD1,.,TRBJ2-4,CASRAGTVLSKNIQYF,TGTGCCAGCAGAGCCGGGACAGTGCTGTCCAAAAACATTCAGTACTTC
TRBV18,.,.,TRBJ2-3,CASSPNILGTDTQYF,TGTGCCAGCTCACCAAATATCCTAGGTACAGATACGCAGTATTTT
TRBV29-1,TRBD1,.,TRBJ2-2,CSVTGTGGPGELFF,TGCAGCGTTACCGGGACAGGGGGCCCCGGGGAGCTGTTTTTT
TRBV3-1/TRBV3-2,TRBD2,.,TRBJ2-1,CASSQVAGAINEQFF,TGTGCCAGCAGCCAAGTAGCGGGGGCCATCAATGAGCAGTTCTTC
TRBV11-2,.,.,TRBJ2-7,CASSSSTGGDSYYEQYF,TGTGCCAGCAGCTCCTCAACGGGAGGGGACAGCTACTACGAGCAGTACTTC
TRBV4-2,.,.,TRBJ1-2,CASSQVAGDGYTF,TGTGCCAGCAGCCAAGTTGCCGGAGATGGCTACACCTTC
TRBV18,.,.,TRBJ2-6,CASSPSQGTGANVLTF,TGTGCCAGCTCACCTTCTCAGGGCACTGGGGCCAACGTCCTGACTTTC
TRBV5-1,.,.,TRBJ1-5,CASSYDSNNQPQHF,TGCGCCAGCAGCTACGACAGCAACAATCAGCCCCAGCATTTT
TRBV11-3,.,.,TRBJ1-3,CASSPQGTNTIYF,TGTGCCAGCAGTCCGCAGGGTACAAACACCATATATTTT
TRBV30,.,.,TRBJ2-1,CAWEALAPYNEQFF,TGTGCCTGGGAGGCCCTAGCGCCATACAATGAGCAGTTCTTC
TRBV12-3/TRBV12-4,.,.,TRBJ1-2,CASSVRASYGYTF,TGTGCCAGCAGTGTCAGGGCCTCCTATGGCTACACCTTC
TRBV4-1,TRBD2,.,TRBJ2-7,CASSREGRAYEQYF,TGCGCCAGCAGCCGCGAGGGGAGGGCCTACGAGCAGTACTTC
TRBV3-1/TRBV3-2,.,.,TRBJ2-2,CASSQQGLRTGELFF,TGTGCCAGCAGCCAGCAGGGATTGCGGACCGGGGAGCTGTTTTTT